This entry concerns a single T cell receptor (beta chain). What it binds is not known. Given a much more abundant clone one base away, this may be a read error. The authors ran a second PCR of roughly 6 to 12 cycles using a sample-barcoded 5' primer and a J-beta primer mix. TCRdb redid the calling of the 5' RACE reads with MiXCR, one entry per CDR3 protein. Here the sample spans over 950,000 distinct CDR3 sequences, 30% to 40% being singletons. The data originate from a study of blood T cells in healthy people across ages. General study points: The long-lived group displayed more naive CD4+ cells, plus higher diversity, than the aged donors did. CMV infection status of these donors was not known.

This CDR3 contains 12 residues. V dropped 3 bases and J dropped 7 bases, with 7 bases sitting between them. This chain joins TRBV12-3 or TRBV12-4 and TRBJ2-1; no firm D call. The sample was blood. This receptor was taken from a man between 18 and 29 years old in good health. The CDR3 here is CASSFDANEQFF. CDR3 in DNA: TGTGCCAGCAGTTTTGATGCGAATGAGCAGTTCTTC.